This T cell receptor beta chain was sequenced during a study of blood T cell repertoires in COVID-19. Across the study: COVID-19 samples collected from the United States, Italy and Spain covered acute and convalescent phases. PBMCs, B-cell-depleted T cells, or T cells were the source of the cDNA or gDNA that made up the material.

CDR3 length equals 12 residues. V lost 9 bases and J 5 bases, leaving 13 bases between the germline ends. Germline loops: CDR1 SGHTA, CDR2 FQGNSA. Per the original methods: Reference gene primers were amplified, and this amplification served to estimate nucleated cell counts. The data were produced by immunoSEQ multiplex PCR, yet TCRdb's version contains in-frame clones alone and is incomplete. That table gives V, J and clone size, and the DNA gave D and trimming. The table lists about 70,000 clones, roughly 82% of them singletons, with around 27% in the top ten. The sample consisted of peripheral blood. This receptor was obtained from a woman aged 80 or over with active or convalescent COVID-19. The V gene is TRBV7-2, the J gene TRBJ1-2; no definite D call. DNA of the CDR3: TGTGCCAGTTCCGACATACGGTATGGCTACACCTTC. Residues: CASSDIRYGYTF.